This T cell receptor (beta chain) stems from a study of T cell changes during pregnancy in multiple sclerosis. V was clipped by 1 base and J by 8 bases; unmatched bases: 13. Per the germline V gene, CDR1 is LGHNA and CDR2 is YNFKEQ. There are 17 residues in the CDR3. Sequenced by immunoSEQ multiplex PCR; TCRdb stores in-frame clones only, minus some. The sample consists of around 25,000 clones, just over 85% of them appearing once. This specimen consisted of CD8+ T cells from peripheral blood mononuclear cells, obtained in the first trimester of pregnancy. The chain employs TRBV4-2 and TRBJ2-2; 7 positions agree with TRBD2. This TCR was sampled from a female donor in good health, enrolled as a control in a pregnancy study. The CDR3 protein is CASSQAWRGSRIGELFF. The CDR3 DNA follows: TGTGCCAGCAGCCAAGCGTGGCGGGGGAGCCGGATAGGGGAGCTGTTTTTT.